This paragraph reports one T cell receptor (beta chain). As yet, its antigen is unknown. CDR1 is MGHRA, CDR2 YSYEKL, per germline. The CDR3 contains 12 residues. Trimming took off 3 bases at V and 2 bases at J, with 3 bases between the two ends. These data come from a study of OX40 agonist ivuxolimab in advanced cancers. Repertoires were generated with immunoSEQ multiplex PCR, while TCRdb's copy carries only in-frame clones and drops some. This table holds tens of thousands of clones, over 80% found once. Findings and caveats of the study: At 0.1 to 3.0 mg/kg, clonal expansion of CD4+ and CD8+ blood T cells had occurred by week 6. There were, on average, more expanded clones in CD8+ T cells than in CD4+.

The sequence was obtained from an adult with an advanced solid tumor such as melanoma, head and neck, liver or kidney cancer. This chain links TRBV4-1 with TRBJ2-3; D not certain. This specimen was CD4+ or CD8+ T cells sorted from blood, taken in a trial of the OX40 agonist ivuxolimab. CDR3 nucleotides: TGCGCCAGCAGCCACACCACAGATACGCAGTATTTT. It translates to CASSHTTDTQYF.